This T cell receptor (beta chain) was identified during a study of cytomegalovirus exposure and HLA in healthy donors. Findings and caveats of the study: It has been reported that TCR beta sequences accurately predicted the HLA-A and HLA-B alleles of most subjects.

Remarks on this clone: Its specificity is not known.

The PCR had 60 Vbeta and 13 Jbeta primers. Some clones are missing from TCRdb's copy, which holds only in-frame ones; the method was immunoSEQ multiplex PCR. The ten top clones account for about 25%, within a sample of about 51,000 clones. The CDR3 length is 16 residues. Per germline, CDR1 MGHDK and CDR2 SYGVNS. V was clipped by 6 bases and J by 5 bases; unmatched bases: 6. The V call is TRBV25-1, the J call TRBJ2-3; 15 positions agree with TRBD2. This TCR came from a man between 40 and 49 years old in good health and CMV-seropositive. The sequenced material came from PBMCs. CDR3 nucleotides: TGTGCCAGCAGAAGAGGACTAGCGGGAGGGGTAGATACGCAGTATTTT. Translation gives CASRRGLAGGVDTQYF.